The T cell receptor beta chain described here comes from a study of blood T cell repertoires in COVID-19. Participants were aged about 18 to 89 years from roughly 25 US areas. Clinical history as reported by participants underpinned cohort assignment. What the recovered Cohort 3 donors had was two negative PCRs, clearance, or symptom resolution. Germline V CDR1 and CDR2: SGHTA, FQGNSA. The length of the CDR3 is 17 residues. With V trimmed by 6 bases and J by 2 bases, 9 bases remained unmatched. In the original workflow: Reference gene primer amplification in the assay estimated nucleated cell counts. TCRdb's table, derived via immunoSEQ multiplex PCR, lists solely in-frame clones and lacks some. V, J and clone size were drawn from that table, and D and trimming were deduced from the DNA. The sample holds a few hundred thousand clones, about nine tenths seen once.

This clonotype was sampled from a man between 18 and 35 years old who had recovered from COVID-19. V and J are TRBV7-2 and TRBJ2-7; 14 bases line up with TRBD2. Sequenced material: PBMCs or T cells enriched from blood (not recorded which). The DNA of the CDR3 is TGTGCCAGCAGTCCAAGGACTAGCGGGAGGAGCCCCTACGAGCAGTACTTC. This sequence encodes CASSPRTSGRSPYEQYF.